Many counts were recorded for the clone carrying this T cell receptor (beta chain). The antigen remains undetermined. This sample is drawn from a study of T-cell memory formation after mild COVID-19. Whole-study context: TCR clusters were mostly donor specific. The study, taken as a whole, reports: Contracting CD4+ clones were located mainly in CM and EM, and CD8+ clones in EMRA.

cDNA libraries for TCR alpha and TCR beta, carrying sample barcodes and UMIs, came from 5'RACE with constant-segment primers. Each CDR3 protein gets one entry after TCRdb re-called the 5' RACE reads with MiXCR. The sample includes under 60,000 distinct CDR3 sequences, over 8.5% of them seen just once. This CDR3 is built from 15 residues. V was cut by 1 base and J by 4 bases, with 11 bases left in between. Germline V CDR1 and CDR2: SGHTA, FQGNSA. The receptor comes from an adult woman who had mild COVID-19 (a few samples of this study predate the infection). Cell type and time point are not known. Specimen: PBMCs or a T cell subset sorted from them (not recorded which). V usage is TRBV7-2 and J usage is TRBJ2-1; TRBD2 is a possible D gene (5 bases). The CDR3 sequence is CASSLELASYNEQFF. In DNA form, the CDR3 reads TGTGCCAGCAGCTTAGAGCTAGCCTCATACAATGAGCAGTTCTTC.